This paragraph covers one T cell receptor (gamma chain) sequence. The protein given by TCRdb reflects a much larger clone and differs at residue 14 from this DNA's translation, likely from a read error; the protein shown is the DNA's translation. Each sorted gammadelta sample had TRG and TRD chains sequenced. TCRdb re-identified clones in the multiplex PCR reads via CATT. Of more than 12,000 gamma-chain clones listed, around 1.6% are singletons. This sample stems from a study of γδ T cells in repeated Plasmodium falciparum infection. In the study overall: Age- and gender-matched Australian children served as comparison for malaria-exposed Malian children.

This clonotype was obtained from a pool of human donors (malaria-infected and uninfected, not separated). The source material was gamma-delta T cells from blood.

The CDR3 loop is CATWDRLFGVSTVEYYKKLF. As DNA, the CDR3 is TGTGCCACCTGGGACAGGCTTTTCGGGGTTTCGACAGTAGAATATTATAAGAAACTCTTT. J is TRGJ1 or TRGJ2 and V is TRGV3. No J segment appears in TCRdb, so it was assigned here by matching the sequence to germline. The germline gives CDR1 VTNTFY, CDR2 YDVSTARD (reference sequence). The CDR3 covers 20 residues. J lost 4 bases, V lost 0 bases, and 24 bases had no gene match.